This record concerns one TCR beta chain sequence. Its antigen is not identified. The junction and the germline gene differ at one end; a read error may be behind it. 60 Vbeta and 13 Jbeta primers were used in PCR. Measured with immunoSEQ multiplex PCR; TCRdb has only the in-frame clones, and not every one. The profile shows about 170,000 clones, approximately 71% of them singletons. Healthy bone marrow donors made up the donors. The data stem from a study of cytomegalovirus exposure and HLA in healthy donors. Findings and limits, study-wide: In a later analysis, donors in an Asian-associated ancestry cluster reportedly had fewer N-insertions in productive TCRs than the cohort mean. In an earlier analysis, in roughly 580 donors, most V segments appeared productive either ~90% or ~30% of the time.

Germline CDR1 reads MNHEY; CDR2 reads SMNVEV (reference sequence). The CDR3 consists of 14 residues. The chain has TRBV27 and TRBJ2-7, with a tentative D call TRBD1 (5 bases). Sample: PBMCs. The source is a woman under 30 in good health and CMV-seropositive. The CDR3 sequence is CANSFQGDSYEQYF. DNA of the CDR3: TGTGCCAACAGTTTCCAGGGCGACTCCTACGAGCAGTACTTC.